This is a list of T cell receptor beta chains from one sample in a study of cytotoxic CD8 clonotypes in ibrutinib-treated CLL. The data were produced by immunoSEQ multiplex PCR, yet TCRdb's version contains in-frame clones alone and is incomplete. The repertoire holds roughly 160,000 clones, 84% seen once, with roughly 4.6% in the top ten. Here the sequenced sample was PBMCs, taken after 24 months of ibrutinib treatment. Receptors originate from a human donor with chronic lymphocytic leukemia. The CDR3 runs from the conserved cysteine through the conserved F or W. The D gene is left open where the match is weak. The size field is filled for only some rows; it gives once, few, many or a size class.

>NA|TRBV30|TRBJ2-3|NA
TGTGCCTGGAGTGCGGGGGCTGGCTTCACAGATACGCAGTATTTT
CAWSAGAGFTDTQYF
>NA|TRBV11-2|TRBJ2-2|NA
TGTGCCAGCAGCTTAGGTGGCCCGGCTGTAGTGTTTTTT
CASSLGGPAVVFF
>NA|TRBV5-1|TRBJ2-2|NA
TGCGCCAGCAGCTTGGCCCAGCGGAACACCGGGGAGCTGTTTTTT
CASSLAQRNTGELFF
>TRBD1|TRBV30|TRBJ1-6|NA
TGTGCCTGGAGTGCCCGCGACAGGGGAGAGGGTTCACCCCTCCACTTT
CAWSARDRGEGSPLHF
>TRBD1|TRBV14|TRBJ2-3|NA
TGTGCCAGCAGCCCTCACTTTGGACAGGGACCCACAGATACGCAGTATTTT
CASSPHFGQGPTDTQYF
>TRBD1|TRBV7-3|TRBJ2-1|NA
TGTGCCAGCAGCTCCGGGACAGGGGGCAATGAGCAGTTCTTC
CASSSGTGGNEQFF
>NA|TRBV9|TRBJ2-6|NA
TGTGCCAGCAGCGTAGTGGACTCTGGGGCCAACGTCCTGACTTTC
CASSVVDSGANVLTF
>NA|TRBV11-3|TRBJ2-7|NA
TGTGCCAGCAGCCCTCGGGACAACTACGAGCAGTACTTC
CASSPRDNYEQYF
>NA|TRBV7-2|TRBJ1-5|NA
TGTGCCAGCAGCTTTGGGGGTGGGGGTCAGCCCCAGCATTTT
CASSFGGGGQPQHF
>NA|TRBV19|TRBJ2-7|NA
TGTGCCAGTAGTACCCCGGGCAGGCACGAGCAGTACTTC
CASSTPGRHEQYF
>NA|TRBV19|TRBJ2-1|NA
TGTGCCAGTAGTATGGTAACGTTCAATGAGCAGTTCTTC
CASSMVTFNEQFF
>NA|TRBV19|TRBJ2-4|NA
TGTGCCAGTAGTATAGATCAGGGGGGAAACATTCAGTACTTC
CASSIDQGGNIQYF
>TRBD2|TRBV7-3|TRBJ2-1|NA
TGTGCCAGCAGCTTAAGGGCTAGCGGCAATGAGCAGTTCTTC
CASSLRASGNEQFF
>NA|TRBV2|TRBJ2-1|NA
TGTGCCAGCAGTGAAGAGGGGCGACACCGTTTCAATGAGCAGTTCTTC
CASSEEGRHRFNEQFF
>NA|TRBV25-1|TRBJ2-2|NA
TGTGCCAGCAGTCGGTACCGACAGGGAGGCACCGGGGAGCTGTTTTTT
CASSRYRQGGTGELFF
>NA|TRBV5-1|TRBJ1-2|NA
TGCGCCAGCAGCTTGGTTGGGGTCGATGGCTACACCTTC
CASSLVGVDGYTF
>TRBD2|TRBV2|TRBJ2-7|NA
TGTGCCAGCAGTGTTGGCGGGAGGTTGGCCTACGAGCAGTACTTC
CASSVGGRLAYEQYF
>TRBD1|TRBV28|TRBJ1-2|NA
TGTGCCACCTTAGGACAGGAGACATCCTATGGCTACACCTTC
CATLGQETSYGYTF
>NA|TRBV6-1|TRBJ2-6|once
TGTGCCAGCAGTGTGGGGTTCGGGGGGCTTGGGGCCAACGTCCTGACTTTC
CASSVGFGGLGANVLTF
>NA|TRBV28|TRBJ1-3|NA
TGTGCCAGCAGTGCCCCGGGGGGAGCGGGAAACACCATATATTTT
CASSAPGGAGNTIYF
>NA|TRBV29-1|TRBJ2-2|NA
TGCAGCTTCATACTAGTTTCCGGGGAGCTGTTTTTT
CSFILVSGELFF
>NA|TRBV30|TRBJ2-7|NA
TGTGCCTGGAGTCACCCAGGGTTGACCTCCGCCGAGCAGTACTTC
CAWSHPGLTSAEQYF
>NA|TRBV5-1|TRBJ1-2|NA
TGCGCCAGCAGTCTCGGACGGAGGGGCTATGGCTACACCTTC
CASSLGRRGYGYTF
>NA|TRBV28|TRBJ1-2|NA
TGTGCCAGCAGCCCTACCGAGACACTCTATGGCTACACCTTC
CASSPTETLYGYTF